A selection of T cell receptor beta chains follows, all from one sample in a study of OX40 agonist ivuxolimab in advanced cancers. Using immunoSEQ multiplex PCR, the repertoire was profiled, and TCRdb retains in-frame clones only, with some absent. The table includes 50,000 to 70,000 clones, around 84% detected once. Sequenced here: CD4+ or CD8+ T cells sorted from blood, sampled in a trial of the OX40 agonist ivuxolimab. The receptors originated from an adult with an advanced solid tumor such as melanoma, head and neck, liver or kidney cancer. Both conserved end residues are part of each CDR3. Each record gives: J gene, clone size, D gene, V gene, CDR3 DNA, CDR3 protein. D genes are given only for firm matches. Clone sizes are given selectively: once, few, many, or a class where the clone is expanded.

>TRBJ2-3|.|.|TRBV28
TGTGCCAGCAGTTTATTCGGGGGAAACGCCCCAGATACGCAGTATTTT
CASSLFGGNAPDTQYF
>TRBJ1-1|.|.|TRBV5-6
TGTGCCAGCAGCGTACAGGGAACCCAATGGAACACTGAAGCTTTCTTT
CASSVQGTQWNTEAFF
>TRBJ2-7|.|.|TRBV4-3
TGCGCCAGCAGCCAAGATCGGTGGAGCTACGAGCAGTACTTC
CASSQDRWSYEQYF
>TRBJ2-3|.|TRBD2|TRBV4-2
TGTGCCAGCAGGAGGGGGGCGCGGGAGGGCCCTGATACGCAGTATTTT
CASRRGAREGPDTQYF
>TRBJ1-3|.|.|TRBV7-2
TGTGCCAGCAGCTATACACTAAGCTCTGGAAACACCATATATTTT
CASSYTLSSGNTIYF
>TRBJ2-7|.|TRBD2|TRBV29-1
TGCAGCGTTGGGACTAGCGGATACGAGCAGTACTTC
CSVGTSGYEQYF
>TRBJ1-3|.|.|TRBV2
TGTGCCAGTGCAGTCTCTGGAAACACCATATATTTT
CASAVSGNTIYF
>TRBJ2-3|.|.|TRBV19
TGTGCCAGTAGTATTGGGGGATTCGGGACAGATACGCAGTATTTT
CASSIGGFGTDTQYF
>TRBJ2-5|once|TRBD2|TRBV18
TGTGCCAGCTCACCACCGACGAGCGGGGCCCAAGAGACCCAGTACTTC
CASSPPTSGAQETQYF
>TRBJ2-7|.|.|TRBV10-1
TGCGCCAGCAGTGAACAGGGAGAGTGCTACGAGCAGTACTTC
CASSEQGECYEQYF
>TRBJ2-3|few|.|TRBV2
TGTGCCAGCAGGGCAGGGGAGGCAGATACGCAGTATTTT
CASRAGEADTQYF
>TRBJ1-6|.|.|TRBV14
TGTGCCAGCAGCCAGGGGTCTTCACCCCTCCACTTT
CASSQGSSPLHF
>TRBJ1-1|few|.|TRBV19
TGTGCCAGTAGTATTAGTTCCGTTATGAACACTGAAGCTTTCTTT
CASSISSVMNTEAFF
>TRBJ2-7|.|TRBD1|TRBV28
TGTGCCAGCAGCTTGACAGGGTCGGAGCAGTACTTC
CASSLTGSEQYF
>TRBJ2-1|.|.|TRBV5-4
TGTGCCAGCAGTTCCGAGGGGGGAGGGGACAATGAGCAGTTCTTC
CASSSEGGGDNEQFF
>TRBJ2-3|once|.|TRBV6-5
TGTGCCAGCGGTAGGGGCGGGAGCACAGATACGCAGTATTTT
CASGRGGSTDTQYF
>TRBJ1-2|.|.|TRBV10-3
TGTGCCATCAGCTCCGAAGAAACTAACTATGGCTACACCTTC
CAISSEETNYGYTF
>TRBJ2-7|.|TRBD1|TRBV7-3
TGTGCCAGCAGCCCAGGACAGGGTTACGAGCAGTACTTC
CASSPGQGYEQYF
>TRBJ2-5|.|TRBD1|TRBV7-8
TGTGCCAGCAGCTGGGACAGGGATGAGACCCAGTACTTC
CASSWDRDETQYF
>TRBJ1-1|once|TRBD1|TRBV7-9
TGTGCCAGCAGCCCACAGGGGCAGGGGAACACTGAAGCTTTCTTT
CASSPQGQGNTEAFF
>TRBJ2-7|.|.|TRBV6-5
TGTGCCAGCAGTTACTCACTCCGACAGGCGCCCCTCGAGCAGTACTTC
CASSYSLRQAPLEQYF
>TRBJ1-1|.|.|TRBV7-3
TGTGCCAGCAGCTTAAACCCCTCGACGGGTGAAGCTTTCTTT
CASSLNPSTGEAFF
>TRBJ2-5|.|.|TRBV11-2
TGTGCCAGCAGCTTAGATCGGGGTTCGGAGACCCAGTACTTC
CASSLDRGSETQYF
>TRBJ1-3|.|.|TRBV27
TGTGCCAGCAGCCCCCGGACGGAGCCCGGCCGAAACACCATATATTTT
CASSPRTEPGRNTIYF
>TRBJ2-5|.|.|TRBV28
TGTGCCAGCAGAGGGGAGAGTATAGGTGGCGTAGAGACCCAGTACTTC
CASRGESIGGVETQYF
>TRBJ1-2|.|.|TRBV7-9
TGTGCCAGCAGCCTCGACAGCCTCTATGGCTACACCTTC
CASSLDSLYGYTF
>TRBJ2-3|.|TRBD1|TRBV7-3
TGTGCCAGCAGCTTGTCTGCCTCGGGGGGACAGGGATCAGATACGCAGTATTTT
CASSLSASGGQGSDTQYF
>TRBJ2-2|.|.|TRBV29-1
TGCAGCGTTGGAGACGTAAGCACCGGGGAGCTGTTTTTT
CSVGDVSTGELFF
>TRBJ2-5|.|TRBD1|TRBV15
TGTGCCACCACTACAGGGGGCGGGGAGACCCAGTACTTC
CATTTGGGETQYF
>TRBJ2-5|.|.|TRBV5-4
TGTGCCAGCAGCTTGCCCGATTCGGAGACCCAGTACTTC
CASSLPDSETQYF
>TRBJ2-7|medium-sized|TRBD1|TRBV7-8
TGTGCCAGCAGCCAAAAAACCGGGACAGGGTCCTACGAGCAGTACTTC
CASSQKTGTGSYEQYF
>TRBJ2-7|.|.|TRBV15
TGTGCCACCAGCATTCAGGGAGCGGAGGGGGAGCAGTACTTC
CATSIQGAEGEQYF
>TRBJ2-3|.|TRBD2|TRBV27
TGTGCCAGCAGTCCCGGACTAGCGGGAATCGGAGATACGCAGTATTTT
CASSPGLAGIGDTQYF
>TRBJ2-3|.|.|TRBV9
TGTGCCAGCAGCGTAGGGAGTTTACTAGCCACAGATACGCAGTATTTT
CASSVGSLLATDTQYF
>TRBJ2-4|.|.|TRBV6-6
TGTGCCAGCAGTCTGGACAGCAAAAACATTCAGTACTTC
CASSLDSKNIQYF
>TRBJ1-1|few|.|TRBV9
TGTGCCAGCAGCGTAGGTAAGGAGGCCTCTGAAGCTTTCTTT
CASSVGKEASEAFF
>TRBJ2-7|.|.|TRBV6-1
TGTGCCAGCAGTGAATTAGAAGGTACTTTCTACGAGCAGTACTTC
CASSELEGTFYEQYF
>TRBJ2-1|few|.|TRBV29-1
TGCAGCGTTGAAGACACCACCCACAATGAGCAGTTCTTC
CSVEDTTHNEQFF
>TRBJ2-3|once|TRBD2|TRBV11-2
TGTGCCAGCACCCTCCGGACTAGCGGGGCTGCGGGTTCAGATACGCAGTATTTT
CASTLRTSGAAGSDTQYF
>TRBJ1-4|.|.|TRBV6-1
TGTGCCAGCAGTGAATCGGGACTGATGAATGAAAAACTGTTTTTT
CASSESGLMNEKLFF
>TRBJ1-6|.|.|TRBV5-1
TGCGCCAGCAGCCCGTCGGGGAGCTCCTATAATTCACCCCTCCACTTT
CASSPSGSSYNSPLHF
>TRBJ2-2|once|.|TRBV5-4
TGTGCCAGCAGCTTGGCCCGGGCAGGGTCGTCCGGGGAGCTGTTTTTT
CASSLARAGSSGELFF
>TRBJ2-3|few|.|TRBV13
TGTGCCAGCAGCTCGGAGGGGCGGGTAGGAGATACGCAGTATTTT
CASSSEGRVGDTQYF
>TRBJ2-3|.|.|TRBV19
TGTGCCAGTCGTATGACGGGAGACCCTCTCACAGATACGCAGTATTTT
CASRMTGDPLTDTQYF
>TRBJ2-3|few|TRBD1|TRBV19
TGTGCCAGTAGCCCACTCGGGACAGGGGGCTTGAATACGCAGTATTTT
CASSPLGTGGLNTQYF